One T cell receptor beta chain is described in this entry. Its antigen remains unidentified. Separate from the approximately 700-subject first cohort was the 120-subject validation cohort, to which the donors belonged. The data were taken from a study of cytomegalovirus exposure and HLA in healthy donors. Overall study results and limits: Published work reported that the classifier diagnosed cytomegalovirus status with high specificity and sensitivity.

Clones were sequenced by immunoSEQ multiplex PCR, and TCRdb holds only the in-frame ones, with some missing. The sample shows 250,000 to 350,000 clones, roughly 87% of them seen only once. The TCR comes from a woman in her 30s in good health and CMV-seropositive. What was sequenced was PBMCs.

The CDR3 loop reads CASSLVGDSGAFF. The CDR3 DNA follows: TGTGCCAGCAGCTTGGTTGGGGACAGTGGAGCTTTCTTT. The rearrangement joins TRBV5-6 to TRBJ1-1; 7 bases match TRBD1. The CDR3 length is 13 residues. The V and J ends lost 0 bases and 10 bases, in that order; junction bases with no gene match: 6. Germline V gene sequence: CDR1 SGHDT, CDR2 YYEEEE.